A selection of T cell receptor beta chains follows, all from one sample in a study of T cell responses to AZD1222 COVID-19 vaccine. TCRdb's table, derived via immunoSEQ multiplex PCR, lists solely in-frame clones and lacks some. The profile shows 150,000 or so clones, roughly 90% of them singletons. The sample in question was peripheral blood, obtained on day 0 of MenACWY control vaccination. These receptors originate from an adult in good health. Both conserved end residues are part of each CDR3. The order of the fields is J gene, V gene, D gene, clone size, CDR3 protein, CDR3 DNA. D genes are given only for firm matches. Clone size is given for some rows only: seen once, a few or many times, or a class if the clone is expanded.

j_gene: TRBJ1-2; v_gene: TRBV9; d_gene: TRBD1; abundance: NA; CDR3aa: CASSATGLDRGAGYGYTF; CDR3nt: TGTGCCAGCAGCGCGACCGGACTGGACAGGGGGGCCGGCTATGGCTACACCTTC
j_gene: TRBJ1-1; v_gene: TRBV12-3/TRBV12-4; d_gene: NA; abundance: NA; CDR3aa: CASSFDTEAFF; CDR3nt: TGTGCCAGCAGTTTTGACACTGAAGCTTTCTTT
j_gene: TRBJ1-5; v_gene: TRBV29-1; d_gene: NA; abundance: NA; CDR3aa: CSVEEGSNQPQHF; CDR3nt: TGCAGCGTTGAAGAGGGGAGCAATCAGCCCCAGCATTTT
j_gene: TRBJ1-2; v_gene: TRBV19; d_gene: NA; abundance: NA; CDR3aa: CASKPHQTRGGYGYTF; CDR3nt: TGTGCCAGTAAGCCGCATCAGACTAGAGGGGGCTATGGCTACACCTTC
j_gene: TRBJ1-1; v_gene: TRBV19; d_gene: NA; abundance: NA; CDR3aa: CASSKGQAVNTEAFF; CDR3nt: TGTGCCAGTAGTAAGGGGCAAGCCGTGAACACTGAAGCTTTCTTT
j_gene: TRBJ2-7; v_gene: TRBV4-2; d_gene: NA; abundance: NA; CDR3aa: CASSQDWGETPYEQYF; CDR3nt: TGTGCCAGCAGCCAAGATTGGGGGGAGACCCCCTACGAGCAGTACTTC
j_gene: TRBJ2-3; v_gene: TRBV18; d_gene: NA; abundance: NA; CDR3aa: CASSPVGGDTQYF; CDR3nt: TGTGCCAGCTCACCTGTAGGGGGAGATACGCAGTATTTT
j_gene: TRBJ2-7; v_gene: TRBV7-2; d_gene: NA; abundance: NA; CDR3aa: CASKRDSYEQYF; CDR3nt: TGTGCCAGCAAGAGGGACTCCTACGAGCAGTACTTC
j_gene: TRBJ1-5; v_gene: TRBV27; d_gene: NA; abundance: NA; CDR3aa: CASSPHRDRDQPQHF; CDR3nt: TGTGCCAGCAGTCCCCACCGGGACCGAGATCAGCCCCAGCATTTT
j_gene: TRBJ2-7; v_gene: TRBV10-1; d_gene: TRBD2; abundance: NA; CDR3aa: CASSQKGLAGGFWYEQYF; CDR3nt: TGCGCCAGCAGTCAGAAGGGACTAGCGGGAGGCTTTTGGTACGAGCAGTACTTC
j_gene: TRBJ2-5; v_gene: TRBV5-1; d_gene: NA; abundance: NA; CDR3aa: CASSRRSETQYF; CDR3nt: TGCGCCAGCAGCCGCAGGTCGGAGACCCAGTACTTC
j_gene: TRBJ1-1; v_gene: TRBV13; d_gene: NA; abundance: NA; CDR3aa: CASSLGLSGGPGTEAFF; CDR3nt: TGTGCCAGCAGCTTAGGCCTTTCGGGGGGGCCGGGCACTGAAGCTTTCTTT
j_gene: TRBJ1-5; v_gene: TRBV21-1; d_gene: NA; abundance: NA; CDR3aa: CASKPGQQVAQPQHF; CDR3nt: TGTGCCAGTAAACCGGGACAGCAGGTCGCTCAGCCCCAGCATTTT
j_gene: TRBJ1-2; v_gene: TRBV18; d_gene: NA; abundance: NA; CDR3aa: CASSPTETGRGYGYTF; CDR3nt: TGTGCCAGCTCACCGACAGAGACAGGCCGAGGGTATGGCTACACCTTC
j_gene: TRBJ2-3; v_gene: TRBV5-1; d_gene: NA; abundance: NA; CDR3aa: CASSPSGRGADTQYF; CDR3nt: TGCGCCAGCAGCCCTTCGGGGAGAGGAGCAGATACGCAGTATTTT
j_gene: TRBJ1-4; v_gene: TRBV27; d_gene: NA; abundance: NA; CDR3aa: CASSESFGRVNEKLFF; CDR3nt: TGTGCCAGCAGCGAATCGTTCGGAAGGGTTAATGAAAAACTGTTTTTT
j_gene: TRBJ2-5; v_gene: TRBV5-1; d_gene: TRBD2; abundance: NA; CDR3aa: CASSSSGGAHETQYF; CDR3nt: TGCGCCAGCAGCTCTAGCGGGGGGGCTCACGAGACCCAGTACTTC
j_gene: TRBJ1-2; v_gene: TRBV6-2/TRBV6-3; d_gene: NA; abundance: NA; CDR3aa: CASSTLGGSNYGYTF; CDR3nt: TGTGCCAGCAGCACCCTGGGGGGTTCGAACTATGGCTACACCTTC
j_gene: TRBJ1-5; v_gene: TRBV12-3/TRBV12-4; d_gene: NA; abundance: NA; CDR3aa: CASRRGSQPQHF; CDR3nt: TGTGCCAGCAGACGAGGATCCCAGCCCCAGCATTTT
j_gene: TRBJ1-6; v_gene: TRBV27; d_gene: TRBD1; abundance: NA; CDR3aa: CASSLRGLNSPLHF; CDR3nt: TGTGCCAGCAGTTTAAGGGGGCTGAATTCACCCCTCCACTTT
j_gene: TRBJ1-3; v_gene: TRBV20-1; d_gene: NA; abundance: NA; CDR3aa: CSASTGNTIYF; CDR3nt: TGCAGTGCCTCCACCGGAAACACCATATATTTT
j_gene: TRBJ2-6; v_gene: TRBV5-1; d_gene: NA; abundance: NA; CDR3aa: CASSLAGANVLTF; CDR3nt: TGCGCCAGCAGCTTGGCTGGGGCCAACGTCCTGACTTTC
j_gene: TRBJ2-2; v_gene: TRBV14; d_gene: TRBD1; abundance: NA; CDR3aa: CASSNRRDSENTGELFF; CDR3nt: TGTGCCAGCAGCAATCGCCGGGACAGCGAAAACACCGGGGAGCTGTTTTTT
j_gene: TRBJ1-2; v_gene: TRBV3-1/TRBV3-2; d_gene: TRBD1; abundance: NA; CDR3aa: CASSQEGQGLVYGYTF; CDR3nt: TGTGCCAGCAGCCAAGAGGGACAGGGGTTGGTCTATGGCTACACCTTC
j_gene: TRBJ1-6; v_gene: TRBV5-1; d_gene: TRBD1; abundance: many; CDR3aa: CASSHGQGFNSPLHF; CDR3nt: TGCGCCAGCAGCCATGGACAGGGTTTTAATTCACCCCTCCACTTT
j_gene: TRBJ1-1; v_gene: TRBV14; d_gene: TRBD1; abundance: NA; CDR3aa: CASSQGGGYRGETEAFF; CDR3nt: TGTGCCAGCAGCCAAGGAGGCGGCTACAGGGGGGAAACTGAAGCTTTCTTT
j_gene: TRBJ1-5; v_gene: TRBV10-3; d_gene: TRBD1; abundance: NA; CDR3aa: CAISESVTGTLGPQHF; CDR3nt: TGTGCCATCAGTGAGTCGGTGACAGGGACGTTGGGGCCCCAGCATTTT
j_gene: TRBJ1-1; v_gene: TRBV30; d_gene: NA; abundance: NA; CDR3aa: CAWSESGTEAFF; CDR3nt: TGTGCCTGGAGTGAGTCTGGGACTGAAGCTTTCTTT
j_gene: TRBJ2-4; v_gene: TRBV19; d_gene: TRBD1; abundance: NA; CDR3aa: CASSTRQGIAKNIQYF; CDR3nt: TGTGCCAGTAGTACCCGACAGGGAATAGCCAAAAACATTCAGTACTTC
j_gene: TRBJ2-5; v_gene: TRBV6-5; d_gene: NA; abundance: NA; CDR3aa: CASSFRGAGEETQYF; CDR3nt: TGTGCCAGCAGTTTCAGGGGAGCGGGTGAAGAGACCCAGTACTTC
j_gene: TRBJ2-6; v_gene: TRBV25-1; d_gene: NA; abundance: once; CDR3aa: CASSDTTGANVLTF; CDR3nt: TGTGCCAGCAGCGACACGACCGGGGCCAACGTCCTGACTTTC
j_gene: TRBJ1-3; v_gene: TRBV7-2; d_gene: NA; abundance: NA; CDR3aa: CASSFGAGAGNTIYF; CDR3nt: TGTGCCAGCAGCTTTGGGGCAGGGGCTGGAAACACCATATATTTT
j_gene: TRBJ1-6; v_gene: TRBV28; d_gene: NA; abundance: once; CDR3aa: CASSPSGGSPLHF; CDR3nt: TGTGCCAGCAGCCCGTCGGGGGGCTCACCCCTCCACTTT
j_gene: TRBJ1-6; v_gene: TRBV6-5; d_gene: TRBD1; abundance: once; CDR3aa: CASSLTGENNSPLHF; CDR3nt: TGTGCCAGCAGCCTGACAGGGGAGAATAATTCACCCCTCCACTTT
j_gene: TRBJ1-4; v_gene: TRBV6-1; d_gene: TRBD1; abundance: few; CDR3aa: CASSEPGQTNEKLFF; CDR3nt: TGTGCCAGCAGTGAACCGGGACAGACTAATGAAAAACTGTTTTTT
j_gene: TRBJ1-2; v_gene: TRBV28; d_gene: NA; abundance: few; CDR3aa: CASSSPGLGHGYTF; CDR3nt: TGTGCCAGCAGCTCGCCGGGTTTGGGACATGGCTACACCTTC
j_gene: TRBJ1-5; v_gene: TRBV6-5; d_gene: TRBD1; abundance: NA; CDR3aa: CASSQDRERHQPQHF; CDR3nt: TGTGCCAGCAGTCAGGACAGGGAACGGCATCAGCCCCAGCATTTT
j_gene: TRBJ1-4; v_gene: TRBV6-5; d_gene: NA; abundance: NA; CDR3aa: CASSQGGGNEKLFF; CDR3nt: TGTGCCAGCAGCCAAGGGGGTGGGAATGAAAAACTGTTTTTT
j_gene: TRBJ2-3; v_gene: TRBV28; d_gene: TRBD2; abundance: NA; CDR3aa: CASSTTSGTRGQYF; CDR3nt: TGTGCCAGCAGCACTACTAGCGGAACAAGGGGGCAGTATTTT
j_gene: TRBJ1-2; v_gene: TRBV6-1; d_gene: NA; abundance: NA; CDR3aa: CASSEQLQISGYTF; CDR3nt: TGTGCCAGCAGTGAACAGCTGCAGATTAGTGGCTACACCTTC